This TCR beta chain was captured in a study of blood T cells in healthy people across ages. Study-level results: Long-lived donors exceeded aged donors in naive CD4+ cells and diversity. PBMCs were not sorted, which prevented a conclusive comparison of naive versus antigen-experienced cells.

The CDR3 is 13 amino acids. Germline loops: CDR1 SGHTA, CDR2 FQGNSA. The V and J ends lost 4 bases and 11 bases respectively, with 17 bases between them. Primers used in a second PCR of about 7 to 12 cycles were a sample-barcoded 5' primer and a J-beta primer mix. TCRdb redid the calling of the 5' RACE reads with MiXCR, one entry per CDR3 protein. The table has some 880,000 distinct CDR3 sequences, roughly 35% seen once. Details on this clonotype: Its antigen is undetermined.

The gene calls are TRBV7-2 and TRBJ1-1; tentative D call: TRBD1 (6 bases). The sample consisted of blood. The source is a man aged 18 to 30 in good health. In nucleotides, the CDR3 is TGTGCCAGCAGCTCAACACCGGGGGGCGTCGCTTTCTTT. It specifies CASSSTPGGVAFF.